This T cell receptor (beta chain) was sequenced in a study of T cells in localized non-small cell lung cancer. Assay used: immunoSEQ multiplex PCR; TCRdb lists only in-frame clones, some missing. The data show some 25,000 clones, roughly 80% seen once. The CDR3 sequence is 17 residues long. V was pared by 0 bases and J by 2 bases, with 16 bases between. Germline loops: CDR1 SGHTS, CDR2 YDEGEE. Findings and limits, study-wide: Adjacent lung exhibited a median of about 50 among the 100 most abundant tumor clones.

Of note for this clone: Its cognate antigen is unknown.

This receptor was identified in a man between 40 and 70 years old with stage III squamous cell lung carcinoma. The chain couples TRBV5-8 to TRBJ2-3; D possibly corresponds to TRBD1 (5 bases). Sequencing used peripheral blood, obtained before any cancer treatment. CDR3 DNA sequence: TGTGCCAGCAGCTTGGGATCAGGGATCCGGACCACAGATACGCAGTATTTT. Translation gives CASSLGSGIRTTDTQYF.